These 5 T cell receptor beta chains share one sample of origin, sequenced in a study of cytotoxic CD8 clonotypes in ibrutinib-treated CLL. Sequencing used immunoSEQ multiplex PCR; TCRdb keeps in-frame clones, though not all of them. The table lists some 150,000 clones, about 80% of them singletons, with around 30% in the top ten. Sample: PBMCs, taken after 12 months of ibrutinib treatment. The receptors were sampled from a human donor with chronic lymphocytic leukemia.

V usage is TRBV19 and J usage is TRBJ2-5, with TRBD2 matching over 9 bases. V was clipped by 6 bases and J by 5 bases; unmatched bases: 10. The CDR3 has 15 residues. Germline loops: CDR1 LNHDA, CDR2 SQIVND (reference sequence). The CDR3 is CASRTGGRAMETQYF. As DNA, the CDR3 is TGTGCCAGTAGAACCGGCGGGAGGGCCATGGAGACCCAGTACTTC.

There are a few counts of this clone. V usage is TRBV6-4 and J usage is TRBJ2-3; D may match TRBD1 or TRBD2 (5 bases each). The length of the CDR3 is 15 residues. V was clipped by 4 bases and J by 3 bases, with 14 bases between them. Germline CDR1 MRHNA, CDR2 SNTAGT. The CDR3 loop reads CASSAGQGGTDTQYF. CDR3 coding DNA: TGTGCCAGCAGTGCGGGGCAGGGTGGTACAGATACGCAGTATTTT.

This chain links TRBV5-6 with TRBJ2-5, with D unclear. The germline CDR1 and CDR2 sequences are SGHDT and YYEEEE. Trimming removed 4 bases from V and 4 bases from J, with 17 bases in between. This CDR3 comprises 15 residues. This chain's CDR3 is CASSIGLGNLETQYF. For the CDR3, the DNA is TGTGCCAGCAGCATAGGGTTGGGTAACCTAGAGACCCAGTACTTC.

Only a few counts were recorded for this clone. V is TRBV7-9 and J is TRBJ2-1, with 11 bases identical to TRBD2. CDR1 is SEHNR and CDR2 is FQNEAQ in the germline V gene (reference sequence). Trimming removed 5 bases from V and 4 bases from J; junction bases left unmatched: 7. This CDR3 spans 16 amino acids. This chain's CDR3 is CASSILAGGGYNEQFF. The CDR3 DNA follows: TGTGCCAGCAGCATCCTAGCGGGAGGAGGGTACAATGAGCAGTTCTTC.

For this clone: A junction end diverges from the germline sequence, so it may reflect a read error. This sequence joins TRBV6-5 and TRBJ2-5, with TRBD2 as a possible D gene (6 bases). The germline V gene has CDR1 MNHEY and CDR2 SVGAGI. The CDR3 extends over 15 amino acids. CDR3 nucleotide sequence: TGTGCCAGCAGCTACTCGGGGACTTTGAAAGAGACCCAGTACTTC. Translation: CASSYSGTLKETQYF.